This T cell receptor (beta chain) was obtained from a study of shared clonotypes between healthy human individuals. The CDR3 consists of 10 residues. CDR1 is SNHLY and CDR2 is FYNNEI in the germline V gene. V was trimmed by 6 bases and J by 8 bases, leaving 7 bases between them. Naive-designated CD8 cells lacked CD45RO, were positively enriched for CCR7, and omitted terminally differentiated effector memory CD45RA+ cells. Study donors comprised healthy, HIV-negative adults devoid of recent acute infection or vaccination. The data were produced by immunoSEQ multiplex PCR, yet TCRdb's version contains in-frame clones alone and is incomplete. Of under 850,000 clones in the sample, 90% to 95% were seen once. A note on this clone: This sample includes further DNA sequences coding for the same CDR3.

The rearrangement joins TRBV2 to TRBJ1-1; D perhaps matches TRBD1 (5 bases). This TCR came from a man aged 25 to 45 in good health. Material: naive CD8+ T cells sorted from blood. CDR3 nucleotide sequence: TGTGCCAGCAGGGGGACCGAAGCTTTCTTT. The encoded protein is CASRGTEAFF.